This T cell receptor beta chain was sequenced for a study of cytomegalovirus exposure and HLA in healthy donors (TCRdb year 2017). Describing the broader study: In an earlier analysis of 550 to 750 of the donors, 250 to 300 Gb of sequence data and just under 120 million unique TCR beta sequences from about 179 million T cells were reported. The study used immunosequencing to profile the T cell repertoires of some 600 subjects and linked those repertoires to cytomegalovirus serostatus. On average, 235,054 unique TCR beta nucleotide sequences were sequenced per donor among about 400 genotyped donors of the cohort, with roughly 19% of those sequences being non-productive. Both class I and class II loci were covered by HLA typing, at four-digit resolution. The study aimed to test whether cataloging public T cell receptors could reveal signatures of past pathogen exposure. A later genetic analysis took genome-wide SNP genotypes for about 55% of the 666 donors and used that subset as a discovery cohort. An early release that covered 500 to 800 HLA-typed donors contained around 300 gigabases of sequencing data and roughly 84 million unique TCR sequences. Rather than drawing on any new phenotypic data, the later analysis identified candidate immune exposures from TCR beta sequences and the way those sequences occurred across donors. Every repertoire in the discovery cohort had been generated on one and the same sequencing platform. Along with the approximately 670-subject first cohort, a separate validation cohort of 120 different subjects was used. High-throughput TCR immunosequencing, statistical association of individual TCRs with disease status, and machine learning were combined to predict cytomegalovirus infection status. In an earlier analysis of about 590 of the donors, high-throughput TCR beta sequencing was used to judge whether each TCR beta V gene segment behaved as functional or pseudogenic. The number of donors typed differed by locus, with roughly 620-630 for A, B, C, DRB1 and DQB1, around 560 for DQA1, 600 to 610 for DPA1, and 400 to 490 for DPB1. In a later analysis, previously published TCR beta repertoires from 600 to 850 donors were re-analyzed and high-resolution HLA genotyping was added so that TCR occurrence patterns could be studied. Alongside the repertoire data, information on donor age, sex, ethnicity and CMV serostatus was compiled. Among the 398 genotyped donors, around 81% belonged to the genetic ancestry cluster associated with self-reported Caucasian donors. Because of strong linkage in the cohort, roughly five DR-DQ haplotypes were treated as single units for association and clustering. General conclusions and limits of the study: A total of 164 TCR beta chains were listed by the study as associated with cytomegalovirus. According to a later genetic analysis, donors in an Asian-associated ancestry cluster had fewer N-insertions in productive TCRs than the approximately 670-donor mean. The cohort was sequenced for TCR beta chains only, and without alpha or paired-chain data the features that could be detected were limited. Some IMGT-functional V segments, including TRBV6-2 and TRBV6-3, could not be distinguished by the 87-base-pair reads and were therefore excluded. In a later analysis, the rate of TCR association differed among HLA loci, with DRB1 alleles having the most associated TCRs and HLA-C alleles having the fewest. Cytomegalovirus status was reported to be diagnosed by the classifier with high specificity and sensitivity in both the original and validation cohorts. A cluster of highly shared sequence variants was judged likely to represent a technical artifact of the sequencing pipeline. In a later analysis, HLA-associated TCR beta chains showed more clonal expansion and lower generation probabilities than non-associated chains that were equally common. HLA typing was unavailable for some donors at each locus, so association tests used only the typed subset. Three of the identified cytomegalovirus-associated TCR beta chains were confirmed in vitro to be specific for cytomegalovirus antigens. A further reported finding was that TCR beta sequences accurately predicted the HLA-A and HLA-B alleles for most subjects in the first cohort. In a later genetic analysis, a missense DCLRE1C variant was associated with V-gene and J-gene trimming of TCR beta chains, and the association was replicated in an independent cohort. According to a later analysis, most CMV-associated TCR beta chains appeared to be HLA-restricted, and the HLA associations seemed to be driven largely by CMV exposure. Because counts were too low, 15 to 20 rarely observed V segments, including chromosome 9 orphons, were left out of the earlier analysis of over 550 of the donors. Correlated functional status among segregating V segments might reflect linkage disequilibrium, but an unknown experimental factor could not be ruled out. In an earlier analysis of approximately 590 of the donors, most TCR beta V segments were observed in productive rearrangements about 87% or about 30% of the time, broadly matching IMGT annotations. CMV serostatus was the only immune exposure information available for the cohort. The authors suggested that the approach could potentially be extended to other disease states and immunological phenotypes. Assigning TCR associations to individual alleles was difficult when HLA alleles, especially DR and DQ, strongly co-occurred. At a false discovery rate of 0.05, a later analysis linked around 15,000 TCR beta sequences to specific HLA alleles. Presence/absence analyses assumed roughly uniform sequencing depth across donors, an assumption that may not hold. Most TCR sequences were seen in very few donors, while some public TCRs were found in many individuals. A later analysis reported that several top co-occurrence clusters appeared linked to parvovirus B19, influenza, CMV and Epstein-Barr virus.

Comment on this clone: Which antigen it targets is not known. No qualities accompany the bases; no much larger clone lies one base away.

CDR1 and CDR2, looked up from the germline V gene, are KGHSH and LQKENI. From cysteine to phenylalanine, the CDR3 is 13 amino acids long. Only CDR3 DNA is held: 39 bases, read in frame from base 1. Trimming removed 1 base from V and 6 bases from J, leaving 7 bases between the germline ends. Libraries came from the immunoSEQ multiplex PCR assay. For the multiplex PCR, a mixture combining 60 forward primers for TCR Vbeta segments and 13 reverse primers for TCR Jbeta segments was used. Amplification of the CDR3 region of rearranged TCR beta genes was performed with a multiplex PCR assay on genomic DNA. On the Illumina HiSeq System, the amplified TCR beta libraries were sequenced as 87-base-pair reads. Under the source paper's analysis protocol: Across the roughly 600 repertoires, a later analysis counted approximately 83 million unique TCR beta chains, roughly 11 million of which were shared by at least two donors. Raw reads were error-corrected and collapsed into unique sequences with a nearest-neighbor algorithm that merged closely related sequences to remove PCR and sequencing errors. To assign V, D and J gene segments, CDR3 sequences were aligned to IMGT reference sequences. For a sequence to be retained, a match of at least six nucleotides was required to both a V gene segment and a J gene segment. Rearrangements were called productive when the CDR3 lacked stop codons and stayed in frame with V and J; all others were non-productive. CDR3 was defined by IMGT convention, running from the second conserved V-encoded cysteine to the conserved J-encoded phenylalanine. The earlier analysis of around 640 of the donors excluded sequences that lacked an unambiguous match to a single V gene segment. An earlier analysis of a few hundred of the donors called V segments functional above 56.7% productive rearrangements and segregating when the between-donor standard deviation exceeded 5%. A statistical classification framework was developed to diagnose cytomegalovirus status using the catalog of TCR beta chain sequences. In a later analysis, V and J genes were assigned by comparing TCR nucleotide sequences against IMGT/GENE-DB human TR gene sequences. Using the TCRdist pipeline, a later analysis assigned CDR3 sequences along with most-parsimonious VDJ recombination scenarios. A later analysis defined each TCR beta chain by its CDR3 amino acid sequence plus V-gene family, and excluded reads lacking a unique V-gene family. In a later analysis, nearly 600 highly shared, low-generation-probability nucleotide sequences were removed to address suspected cross-contamination and a sequencing artifact. In a later analysis, a clonal expansion index was calculated for each public chain from normalized within-repertoire ranks of inferred template counts. In a later analysis, generation probabilities were computed using a VDJ recombination model fitted to out-of-frame rearrangements, and the results were checked against IGoR. A later analysis scored TCR-TCR, TCR-HLA and TCR-CMV co-occurrence with hypergeometric tests, applying a repertoire-size bias correction to TCR pairs. False discovery rates were estimated in a later analysis by permuting HLA or CMV assignments 20 times. A later analysis grouped co-occurring TCRs with DBSCAN, adding TCRdist sequence similarity when clustering within HLA-allele-positive subsets. Repertoires with fewer than 30,000 or more than 120,000 public chains were left out of co-occurrence clustering, as were four to six repertoires with anomalous nucleotide sharing. The clones in this table, taken by TCRdb from immuneACCESS, are in-frame only. Not every clone is retained; where verified, under half of the shortfall comes from an unresolved V gene, and the cause of the rest is unknown. The DNA was the basis for D and trimming; V, J and clone size are from that table. The sample yields 160,000 or so clones; around 77% were counted once. The ten largest clones add up to 1.4% of the sample.

In total, approximately 690 healthy bone marrow donors made up the cohort. Cohort members were all nominally healthy when sampled, although unrecorded immune exposures were likely present. The donor was CMV seronegative and belonged to the group of 350 to 400 seronegative cohort members. Each donor provided a peripheral blood sample, and peripheral blood mononuclear cells were used for TCR beta sequencing. The Qiagen DNeasy Blood Extraction Kit was used to extract genomic DNA from the blood cell samples. Sequencing used PBMCs. This receptor was identified in a woman aged 25 to 45 in good health and CMV-seronegative. The rearranged segments are TRBV18 and TRBJ2-1; a tentative D match to TRBD2 spans 5 bases. The CDR3 in this case is CASSPRTSNEQFF. The DNA is as follows: TGTGCCAGCTCACCACGTACTAGCAATGAGCAGTTCTTC. Outside the CDR3, residues come from the reference TRBV18 and TRBJ2-1 proteins, so the full variable domain is: NAGVMQNPRHLVRRRGQEARLRCSPMKGHSHVYWYRQLPEEGLKFMVYLQKENIIDESGMPKERFSAEFPKEGPSILRIQQVVRGDSAAYFCASSPRTSNEQFFGPGTRLTVL.